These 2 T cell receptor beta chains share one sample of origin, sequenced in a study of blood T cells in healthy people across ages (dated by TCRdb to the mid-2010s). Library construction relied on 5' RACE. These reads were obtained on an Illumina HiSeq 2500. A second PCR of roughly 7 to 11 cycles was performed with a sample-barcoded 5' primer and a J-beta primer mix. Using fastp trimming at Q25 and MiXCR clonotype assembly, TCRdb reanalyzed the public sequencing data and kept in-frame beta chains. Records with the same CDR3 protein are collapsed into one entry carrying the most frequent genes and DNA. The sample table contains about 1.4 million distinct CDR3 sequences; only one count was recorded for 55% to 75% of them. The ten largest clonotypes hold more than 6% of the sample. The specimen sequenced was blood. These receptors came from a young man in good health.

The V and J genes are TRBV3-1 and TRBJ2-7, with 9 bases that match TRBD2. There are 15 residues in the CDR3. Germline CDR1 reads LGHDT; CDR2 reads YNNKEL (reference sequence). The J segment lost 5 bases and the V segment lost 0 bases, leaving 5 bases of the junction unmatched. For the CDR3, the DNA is TGTGCCAGCAGCCAAGAGCGGGGGGGCCTCGACGAGCAGTACTTC. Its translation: CASSQERGGLDEQYF.

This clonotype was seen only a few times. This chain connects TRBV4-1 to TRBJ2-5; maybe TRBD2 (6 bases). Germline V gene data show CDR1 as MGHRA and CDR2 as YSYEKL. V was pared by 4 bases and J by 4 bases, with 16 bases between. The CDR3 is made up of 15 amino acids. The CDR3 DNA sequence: TGCGCCAGCAGCCCTACGACTAGAGGTGGAGAGACCCAGTACTTC. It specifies CASSPTTRGGETQYF.